This paragraph covers one T cell receptor beta chain sequence. The clone's antigen remains unknown. Base qualities are not provided; no much larger clone lies one nucleotide away. The CDR3 covers 15 residues, taking in both the cysteine and the phenylalanine. Only CDR3 DNA is held: 45 bases, read in frame from base 1. For this chain, trimming is 4 bases at the V end and 10 bases at the J end, and the number of junction bases without a gene match is 9. The germline V gene (reference sequence) yields LGHDT for CDR1 and YNNKEL for CDR2. TCRbeta CDR3 regions were amplified from genomic DNA using the immunoSEQ Assay, a bias-controlled multiplex PCR. Per the source publication's procedure: Nucleated cell counts per sample were estimated from amplification of reference gene primers within the assay. To quantify the absolute abundance of each unique TCRbeta CDR3 rearrangement, sequence reads were collapsed and filtered. For each sample, productive Simpson clonality was calculated as the square root of Simpson's diversity index over productive rearrangements. Held by TCRdb, this immuneACCESS table contains in-frame sequences only and omits some clones. Under half of the omission traces to an unresolved V gene where checked; the cause of the rest is unknown. That table supplies the V and J calls and clone size; D and trimming were determined from the DNA. Here the sample has about 81,000 clones; under 90% occur a single time. The biggest ten clones account for more than 14% of the sample.

These data originate in a study of blood T cell repertoires in COVID-19 (TCRdb year 2020). In terms of the full investigation: Collaborator samples came from the United States, Italy and Spain and covered acute and convalescent phases of COVID-19. The material from the prospective study consisted of cDNA or gDNA derived from T cells, B-cell-depleted T cells, or PBMCs. Deeply sampled blood TCRbeta repertoires from subjects exposed to, actively infected with, or recovered from COVID-19 were included in the dataset. The repertoires were made available in a free public database intended to serve as a resource for research on the immune response to SARS-CoV-2. Samples were obtained from the ongoing ImmuneRACE study (first 160 participants) and from about 1,300 subjects provided by 6 global collaborators. A de-identified subject ID, COVID-19 status, age in years and sex were almost always included in the sample metadata. HLA class I and class II types, where available, came from metadata supplied by the sample provider rather than from assay-based typing.

The collaborating institutions used their own protocols to collect whole blood in K2EDTA tubes. For TCRbeta analysis, collaborators shipped samples in one of three forms: frozen whole blood, isolated PBMCs, or DNA extracted from either of those sample types. Paper-wide results and their limitations: Clinical and demographic metadata were provided uncurated, with the amount varying by source and participant.

What was sequenced was peripheral blood. The origin of this receptor is a woman in her seventies with acute or convalescent COVID-19. The V gene is TRBV3-1 (or the pseudogene TRBV3-2) and the J gene is TRBJ2-5, and TRBD2 matches 13 of the central bases. The bases read TGTGCCAGCAGCCCGTTATGGACTAGCGGGAGTATCCAGTACTTC. It codes for CASSPLWTSGSIQYF.